The entry below gives a single TCR beta chain sequence along with its context. The data stem from a study of blood T cell repertoires in COVID-19. Study background: Whether acute or convalescent, the COVID-19 samples came from the United States, Italy and Spain. Sources were T cells, B-cell-depleted T cells, or PBMCs; the material itself was cDNA or gDNA.

Original processing notes: Amplified reference gene primers provided the basis for estimating nucleated cell counts. Repertoires were generated with immunoSEQ multiplex PCR, while TCRdb's copy carries only in-frame clones and drops some. D and trimming come from the DNA, and the V and J calls and clone size come from that table. The sample holds hundreds of thousands of clones, about 90% seen once. A Seattle source enrolled patients during active infection and followed them longitudinally. This receptor was taken from a woman in her twenties or thirties with COVID-19, enrolled during active disease. Sequencing input: peripheral blood.

In DNA, the CDR3 is TGCGCCAGCAGCCGAGGGACTAGCGGGACCTATTACCCATCCACAGATACGCAGTATTTT. Its protein is CASSRGTSGTYYPSTDTQYF. The chain is built from TRBV5-1 and TRBJ2-3, with 13 bases lining up with TRBD2. CDR3 length: 20 amino acids. CDR1 is SGHRS and CDR2 is YFSETQ in the germline V gene. V shed 4 bases and J 2 bases; nucleotides not matched to a gene: 16.